The rows below give T cell receptor beta chains drawn from one sample of a study of blood T cells in healthy people across ages. Each CDR3 protein is one row after TCRdb ran MiXCR on the 5' RACE reads. The sample contains hundreds of thousands of distinct CDR3 sequences, 62% of which appear only once. The sample was blood. The receptors come from a man between 25 and 39 years old in good health. Each CDR3 is given with its conserved first and last residue. The D gene is left open where the match is weak. A row's size may be missing; if present it is once, few, many or a size class.

J	V	size	D	DNA	CDR3
TRBJ1-4	TRBV25-1	few	-	TGTGCCAGCAGTGTAGGAAATGAAAAACTGTTTTTT	CASSVGNEKLFF
TRBJ2-7	TRBV19	-	-	TGTGCCAGTAGTATCGCCGCCTCCAACTACGAGCAGTACTTC	CASSIAASNYEQYF
TRBJ2-7	TRBV4-2	-	-	TGTGCCAGCAGCCAAGAAGTCTCAATGGGAGGCGAGCAGTACTTC	CASSQEVSMGGEQYF
TRBJ2-2	TRBV28	-	TRBD2	TGTGCCAGCAGTTACCTCCTAGCGGGGGCTCTATCCGGGGAGCTGTTTTTT	CASSYLLAGALSGELFF
TRBJ1-3	TRBV4-3	-	-	TGCGCCAGCAGCCAAGCTTACTCTGGAAACACCATATATTTT	CASSQAYSGNTIYF
TRBJ2-7	TRBV6-5	-	TRBD1	TGTGCCAGCAGTGACAGGGATCGGAGCGAGCAGTACTTC	CASSDRDRSEQYF
TRBJ2-1	TRBV12-3/TRBV12-4	-	TRBD2	TGTGCCAGCAGCCAAGGACTAGCGGGTCTCAATGAGCAGTTCTTC	CASSQGLAGLNEQFF
TRBJ2-7	TRBV7-3	few	-	TGTGCCAGCGGGGCTGGGGGCATTTGTCGCGAGCAGTACTTC	CASGAGGICREQYF
TRBJ2-1	TRBV12-3/TRBV12-4	-	-	TGTGCCAGCAGTTTGTCTAAGCGGCCCGGGTATGAGCAGTTCTTC	CASSLSKRPGYEQFF
TRBJ2-7	TRBV20-1	-	TRBD1	TGCAGTGCCCTCGACAGGGATACTTCCTACGAGCAGTACTTC	CSALDRDTSYEQYF
TRBJ2-1	TRBV11-1	-	-	TGTGCCAGCAGCTTAACGGTTGGCCGGGGAGTCAATGAGCAGTTCTTC	CASSLTVGRGVNEQFF
TRBJ2-5	TRBV11-2	-	TRBD2	TGTGCCAGCAGCTATTTGGGGAGGGAGGAAGAGACCCAGTACTTC	CASSYLGREEETQYF
TRBJ1-1	TRBV2	-	-	TGTGCCAGCAGTGATAGGAGGCAGAACACTGAAGCTTTCTTT	CASSDRRQNTEAFF
TRBJ2-1	TRBV6-5	-	TRBD2	TGTGCCAGCACCCTAATCCTAGCGGGCTACAATGAGCAGTTCTTC	CASTLILAGYNEQFF
TRBJ2-1	TRBV6-5	-	-	TGTGCCAGCAGTTACCGGGTAGCGAAAAGCGATGAGCAGTTCTTC	CASSYRVAKSDEQFF
TRBJ2-7	TRBV15	-	TRBD1	TGTGCCGCCAGCAGGCTCCCCCTGGGACAGGGATCCTACGAGCAGTACTTC	CAASRLPLGQGSYEQYF
TRBJ1-2	TRBV9	-	-	TGTGCCAGCAGCCCTCGGCCCTCAGGCGAGGGGGATCATGGCTACACCTTC	CASSPRPSGEGDHGYTF
TRBJ2-5	TRBV5-1	once	TRBD1	TGCGCCAGCAGCCGCCGGGACAGAGAAGGGACCCAGTACTTC	CASSRRDREGTQYF
TRBJ1-1	TRBV27	few	-	TGTGCCAGCAGTTTATCGGAAAACACTGAAGCTTTCTTT	CASSLSENTEAFF
TRBJ1-2	TRBV9	-	-	TGTGCCAGCAGCGTAAACCCAGCTAACTATGGCTACACCTTC	CASSVNPANYGYTF
TRBJ1-2	TRBV14	-	-	TGTGCCAGCAGCCAAGAGGTCAGGACTAACTATGGCTACACCTTC	CASSQEVRTNYGYTF
TRBJ2-2	TRBV7-2	-	-	TGTGCCAGCAGTGCAGTCCGAACCGGGGAGCTGTTTTTT	CASSAVRTGELFF
TRBJ2-3	TRBV20-1	-	-	TGCAGTGCTAGAGGACCCAGGGTCGGGGATACGCAGTATTTT	CSARGPRVGDTQYF
TRBJ1-5	TRBV27	-	-	TGTGCCAGCAGTTTATCGTTTCGGGCAGGTAGGAGCAATCAGCCCCAGCATTTT	CASSLSFRAGRSNQPQHF
TRBJ2-1	TRBV7-8	-	TRBD1	TGTGCCAGCAACCTCCGGGGCGCAGGACAGGGTTTGAATGAGCAGTTCTTC	CASNLRGAGQGLNEQFF
TRBJ2-7	TRBV7-2	-	-	TGTGCCAGCAGCCCCGGCGGGGCAGGGTTCCTCGAGCAGTACTTC	CASSPGGAGFLEQYF
TRBJ2-1	TRBV7-9	-	-	TGTGCCAGCACCGCCTACAATGAGCAGTTCTTC	CASTAYNEQFF
TRBJ2-7	TRBV12-3/TRBV12-4	many	TRBD1	TGTGCCAGCAGTCGGACAGGGAGCTACGAGCAGTACTTC	CASSRTGSYEQYF
TRBJ1-2	TRBV29-1	-	TRBD1	TGCAGCGTTGAAGATGTGGACAGGGGAGGCTATGGCTACACCTTC	CSVEDVDRGGYGYTF
TRBJ1-5	TRBV15	few	-	TGTGCCACCTCTTGGGAACGCAATCAGCCCCAGCATTTT	CATSWERNQPQHF
TRBJ2-3	TRBV20-1	-	-	TGCAGTGCTAGGCGCGGGACTGCCCTACGGACAGACACGCAGTATTTT	CSARRGTALRTDTQYF
TRBJ2-1	TRBV6-5	few	-	TGTGCCAGCAGCCTGACCGCGACGTTTAGCAATGAGCAGTTCTTC	CASSLTATFSNEQFF
TRBJ2-7	TRBV4-2	-	TRBD2	TGTGCCAGCAGCCGCCTTGGGGAAGGGAGGGCAGAGCAGTACTTC	CASSRLGEGRAEQYF
TRBJ2-7	TRBV12-3/TRBV12-4	few	TRBD1	TGTGCCAGCACCTTTGGGACAGGGGCCTACGAGCAGTACTTC	CASTFGTGAYEQYF
TRBJ2-6	TRBV12-3/TRBV12-4	-	-	TGTGCCAGCAGTTTGCGGGCGTGGGGGGCCAACGTCCTGACTTTC	CASSLRAWGANVLTF
TRBJ2-1	TRBV15	few	TRBD2	TGTGCCACCGGGACTAGCGACTATGAGCAGTTCTTC	CATGTSDYEQFF
TRBJ2-5	TRBV14	few	-	TGTGCCAGCAGCCAAGATGTATCCCGAGGGGAGACCCAGTACTTC	CASSQDVSRGETQYF
TRBJ1-1	TRBV12-3/TRBV12-4	-	-	TGTGCCAGCAGCGGTGGAGGGACATCCGTCCCTCTGAACACTGAAGCTTTCTTT	CASSGGGTSVPLNTEAFF
TRBJ2-1	TRBV28	many	-	TGTGCCAGCAGCGCAACTAGGGAAGGATACAATGAGCAGTTCTTC	CASSATREGYNEQFF
TRBJ2-1	TRBV6-2/TRBV6-3	few	-	TGTGCCAGCAGTTACTCGAATCAACAAACGAAAAGGAATGAGCAGTTCTTC	CASSYSNQQTKRNEQFF
TRBJ1-1	TRBV28	-	-	TGTGCCAGCAGGCCGGGGCCAACGCAATCTTCGAACACTGAAGCTTTCTTT	CASRPGPTQSSNTEAFF